Listed here is a single T cell receptor beta chain. This receptor's antigen is unknown. One base away there is no much larger clone; base qualities are not given. V sheds 0 bases and J sheds 3 bases, leaving 12 bases between their ends. CDR1 and CDR2 are drawn from the germline V gene (reference sequence): MNHNY, SVGAGI. The CDR3 runs 16 amino acids, cysteine and phenylalanine included. The read is trimmed to its CDR3 DNA, 48 bases read in frame from base 1. CD8 naive samples consisted of CD45RO-negative cells that were positively selected for CCR7, yielding a CD45RA+CCR7+ population without TemRA cells. Donors were healthy HIV-negative adults with no recently reported acute infections or vaccinations. Only Caucasian adults living in Nashville, Tennessee, USA were represented among the donors. After blood collection by leukapheresis, PBMCs were isolated using Ficoll-Histopaque density gradient centrifugation and then cryopreserved in the vapor phase of liquid nitrogen. Purity and quantity of every magnetically sorted T cell population were checked by analytical flow cytometry. Each sorted fraction had its genomic DNA isolated and then quantified by UV absorbance on a Nanodrop 2000c.

The sample comes from a study of shared clonotypes between healthy human individuals (TCRdb year 2020). Describing the broader study: Three men and two women, aged 18 to 49 years, made up the cohort. Leukapheresis yielded between about 0.94 and 9 billion PBMCs per donor. To increase sequencing depth and limit assay-specific biases, TCR repertoire library preparation and sequencing were carried out by different laboratories using diverse techniques. Blood TCR repertoires of about five healthy adults were deeply sequenced to estimate repertoire size and the extent of clonotype sharing between individuals. For each donor, CD4 naive and CD4 memory were each given three plates, CD8 naive was given two plates, and CD8 memory was given one plate. Results and caveats for the whole study, not just this receptor: Compared with non-shared clonotypes, the clonotypes found in all four sorted-subset donors had higher generation probabilities. The small number of donors limited the genetic and exposure-history diversity represented. Estimated clonotype richness was generally larger for naive than for memory subsets. Incomplete sequencing was indicated by rarefaction of sorted-subset datasets, despite the large sequencing depth. When several donors were compared, the shared fraction of clonotypes was 5% to 6.5% for naive CD4, around 4% for naive CD8, 2.3% for memory CD4, and 0.4% for memory CD8. Based on pairwise subsampling, the degree of clonotype sharing among donors was expected to be affected by sequencing depth. Sampling was limited to blood, and TCR repertoires in tissue likely differ from TCR repertoires in blood.

Using the deep immunoSEQ assay, TCR CDR3 regions were amplified from genomic DNA by multiplex PCR. Extracted genomic DNA from each cell subset was distributed evenly across all wells of several immunoSEQ 96-well plates, and each plate was treated as a replicate. Each replicate PCR for sorted subsets received around 210 ng genomic DNA, equal to about 30,000 T cell genomes. The purified libraries were quantified using a Qubit 3.0 fluorometer, sized with a Bioanalyzer 2100, and then quantified again using the KAPA Library Quantification kit. Every immunoSEQ 96-well plate was sequenced on a dedicated single-read 150-cycle Illumina NextSeq 550 flow cell. In the source study's methods: The immunoSEQ output contained only junctional sequences without quality scores, so filtering could not match that applied to full-length reads. Sequences were annotated with PyIR, a Python wrapper for IgBLAST v1.9, and V/J genes and CDR3 were assigned using IMGT germline references. Reads with weak V/J assignments (E-value above 1e-6), missing CDR3, stop codons, out-of-frame junctions, or ambiguous translated residues were removed. V3J clonotypes were defined as sequences sharing the same inferred V gene, J gene, and CDR3 amino acid sequence. Percentage overlap between repertoires was calculated by dividing the number of shared unique clonotypes by the size of the smaller repertoire. RTK rarefaction, the Chao1 estimator, and Recon v2.1 estimates of unobserved clonotypes were used to assess repertoire richness. Generation probabilities were computed with OLGA for all TCRbeta clonotypes obtained by the gDNA method from four donors. TCRdb obtained this table from immuneACCESS and retained in-frame rearrangements with V and J assigned. These tables miss some clones; where compared with another copy, unresolved V genes account for less than half of the shortfall, and the remainder is unexplained. V, J and clone size derive from that table, while D and trimming were established from the DNA sequence. The sample data list around 2,000,000 clones, and about 95% of these were observed just once. The ten largest clones add up to 0.9% to 1.5% of the sample.

Material for sequencing was naive CD8+ T cells sorted from blood. Taken with the paper, the label for cell subset or site translates to: CD45RA+CCR7+. The sequence joins TRBV6-6 to TRBJ1-3; a weak D assignment points to TRBD1 (6 bases agree). The clonotype was recovered from a man aged 18-30 years in good health. The DNA sequence is TGTGCCAGCAGTTACTCGACGGGGGCGTATGGAAACACCATATATTTT. The translation is CASSYSTGAYGNTIYF.